The clone carrying this T cell receptor (beta chain) was seen only once. This CDR3 is also generated by other DNA sequences in the sample. Measured with immunoSEQ multiplex PCR; TCRdb has only the in-frame clones, and not every one. The data show some 150,000 clones, more than 80% seen once. The CDR3 has 14 residues. Trimming took off 4 bases at V and 0 bases at J, with 11 bases between the two ends. CDR1 SGHDT and CDR2 YYEEEE come from the germline V gene. This entry belongs to a study of control samples from healthy donors and cancer patients. The sequencing input was blood. The rearrangement uses TRBV5-6 and TRBJ2-7; D is uncertain. The receptor was derived from a man between 18 and 35 years old in good health. The CDR3 loop reads CASSPGQGSYEQYF. CDR3 bases: TGTGCCAGCAGCCCTGGGCAAGGCTCCTACGAGCAGTACTTC.